Following are 18 T cell receptor beta chains from one sample sequenced in a study of human CD8 memory T cell subsets (dated by TCRdb to 2019 to 2021). Sequencing took place on a NextSeq 550. A Human TCR Profiling Kit was used to prepare UMI-labeled 5' RACE TCRbeta libraries. The reads, reprocessed by TCRdb, yield one row per CDR3 protein sequence and no DNA. The sample's table lists a count of more than 5,500 distinct CDR3 sequences. The ten largest account for around 25% of the sample. Sample: CD8+ stem-like memory T cells (TSCM and TCM) sorted from PBMCs. This specimen's cell subset or site label, per the study, means: stem-like memory CD8 T cells (TSTEM), CCR7+ PD-1- TIGIT-. Receptor source: a human donor in good health.

This chain links TRBV5-1 with TRBJ2-7; TCRdb's D call, TRBD1, is unchecked because there is no DNA. CDR1 SGHRS and CDR2 YFSETQ come from the germline V gene. This CDR3 is 15 amino acids long. This chain's CDR3 is CASSLEQGAFVEQYF.

This clonotype is called medium-sized (0.01 to 0.1%) based on its frequency. J is TRBJ1-1 and V is TRBV5-6. CDR3 length equals 11 residues. Germline V CDR1 and CDR2: SGHDT, YYEEEE. The CDR3: CASSSTLEAFF.

CDR3 region: CASSLFLLVGEQYF. V gene TRBV5-6 combines with J gene TRBJ2-7. The length of the CDR3 is 14 residues. Germline-derived CDR1 and CDR2 are SGHDT and YYEEEE.

The chain joins TRBV6-5 to TRBJ2-3; absent DNA, TCRdb's TRBD2 call cannot be checked. This CDR3 is built from 15 residues. The germline gives CDR1 MNHEY, CDR2 SVGAGI. CDR3 sequence reads: CASSYTREGADTQYF.

This clonotype is identified as large (0.1 to 1%) from frequency. The V call is TRBV14, the J call TRBJ2-1; no DNA is available, so the TRBD2 call from TCRdb remains unchecked. This CDR3 is built from 20 residues. CDR1 SGHDN and CDR2 FVKESK come from the germline V gene. CDR3 in amino acids: CASSQDPGLAEKSSYNEQFF.

The chain combines TRBV20-1 with TRBJ2-1; TCRdb's D gene call, TRBD1, goes unchecked for lack of DNA. The germline V gene encodes CDR1 DFQATT and CDR2 SNEGSKA (reference sequence). The CDR3 extends over 14 amino acids. CDR3 amino acids: CSARRVQGIGEQFF.

This chain joins TRBV15 and TRBJ1-4; the TCRdb D gene call, TRBD1, has no DNA to confirm it. There are 17 residues in the CDR3. Per germline, CDR1 LNHNV and CDR2 YYDKDF (reference sequence). This CDR3 is CATSRDSGSHSNEKLFF.

The rearrangement uses TRBV29-1 and TRBJ2-7. The CDR3 has 12 amino acids. Germline loops: CDR1 SQVTM, CDR2 ANQGSEA. The CDR3 loop reads CSVEDYSYEQYF.

CDR3 sequence reads: CASSRRTVWEQFF. This chain uses TRBV7-9 with TRBJ2-1. Per germline, CDR1 SEHNR and CDR2 FQNEAQ (reference sequence). The CDR3 spans 13 residues.

V is TRBV7-9 and J is TRBJ2-5. The CDR3 is 16 amino acids. Germline V lookup: CDR1 SEHNR, CDR2 FQNEAQ (reference sequence). CDR3 protein: CASSPRTVTGKETQYF.

The chain has TRBV28 and TRBJ2-2; TCRdb's D gene call, TRBD1, goes unchecked for lack of DNA. CDR3 length: 14 amino acids. Germline V gene lookup returns CDR1 MDHEN and CDR2 SYDVKM. Here the CDR3 reads CASSYSREGGELFF.

The rearrangement uses TRBV4-1 and TRBJ2-2; TCRdb reports TRBD2, a call that lacks DNA to check it against. The CDR3 extends over 17 amino acids. Per the germline V gene, CDR1 is MGHRA and CDR2 is YSYEKL. CDR3 loop: CASSQSPGTFITGELFF.

J is TRBJ1-1 and V is TRBV6-5. The CDR3 loop spans 14 amino acids. Germline CDR1 is MNHEY and CDR2 is SVGAGI. The CDR3 loop reads CASRPLDKNTEAFF.

The J gene is TRBJ2-2, the V gene TRBV10-3; TCRdb designates TRBD1, a call that cannot be tested without DNA. The length of the CDR3 is 13 residues. From germline, CDR1 is ENHRY and CDR2 SYGVKD. The chain's CDR3 is CATRAGSAGELFF.

Its frequency marks this clonotype as medium-sized. The chain couples TRBV20-1 to TRBJ2-2; TCRdb's D gene call, TRBD1, goes unchecked for lack of DNA. The CDR3 contains 14 residues. Germline V gene sequence: CDR1 DFQATT, CDR2 SNEGSKA (reference sequence). CDR3 protein: CSALVPTEPGELFF.

Its frequency marks this clonotype as medium-sized (0.01 to 0.1%). The chain carries TRBV5-6 and TRBJ2-1; there is no DNA to check the TCRdb D call of TRBD2. The CDR3 is made up of 17 amino acids. CDR1 and CDR2 from the germline V gene are SGHDT and YYEEEE. The CDR3 is CASSPWTSGRGYNEQFF.

The chain recombines TRBV28 with TRBJ2-1; without DNA, the TCRdb call of TRBD2 cannot be checked. In germline, CDR1 is MDHEN, CDR2 SYDVKM. The CDR3 consists of 14 residues. CDR3 sequence: CASSLPGRANEQFF.

The gene calls are TRBV9 and TRBJ2-1; the D call from TCRdb, TRBD2, cannot be confirmed without DNA. CDR1 is SGDLS and CDR2 is YYNGEE in the germline V gene. The CDR3 length is 13 residues. The CDR3: CASSARLAGEKFF.